Listed below are T cell receptor beta chains from one sample, sequenced in a study of cytomegalovirus exposure and HLA in healthy donors. Clones were read by immunoSEQ multiplex PCR, and TCRdb kept only the in-frame ones, dropping some. The sample carries fewer than 120,000 clones, less than 85% recorded once. Sequenced input: PBMCs. The receptors stem from a man aged 25-45 years in good health and CMV-seropositive. Both conserved end residues are part of each CDR3. D genes are given only for firm matches. Clone size appears in some rows only: once, few, many, or a class for an expanded clone.

v_gene	abundance	d_gene	j_gene	CDR3nt	CDR3aa
TRBV7-8	-	-	TRBJ2-7	TGTGCCAGCAGCTTAGAGGACCGTCGGGGAAGCGAGCAGTACTTC	CASSLEDRRGSEQYF
TRBV4-2	-	-	TRBJ1-2	TGTGCCAGCCGGCCCCCGATGGACAGCGTTTATGGCTACACCTTC	CASRPPMDSVYGYTF
TRBV4-3	few	TRBD1	TRBJ1-4	TGCGCCAGCAGCACTTCACAGGGGGCGAGGGAAAAACTGTTTTTT	CASSTSQGAREKLFF
TRBV28	-	TRBD1	TRBJ1-5	TGTGCCAGCAGTTCATCAGGGGGCGCGTTTGGTCAGCCCCAGCATTTT	CASSSSGGAFGQPQHF
TRBV2	-	-	TRBJ1-5	TGTGCCAGCAGTGAATCCGTCACAGACAATCAGCCCCAGCATTTT	CASSESVTDNQPQHF
TRBV5-4	-	-	TRBJ2-7	TGTGCCAGCAGCTTGAATAGCGGAGCCGAAGAGCAGTACTTC	CASSLNSGAEEQYF
TRBV4-3	-	-	TRBJ2-7	TGCGCCAGCAGCCAAGGCCCTAGTTACGAGCAGTACTTC	CASSQGPSYEQYF
TRBV6-4	-	-	TRBJ1-1	TGTGCCAGCCCTAAGGAGGGGCGCGGCACTGAAGCTTTCTTT	CASPKEGRGTEAFF
TRBV2	once	TRBD1	TRBJ2-4	TGTGCCAGCAGACCCGGACAGGGGGTTCAGTACTTC	CASRPGQGVQYF
TRBV11-2	-	TRBD1	TRBJ1-2	TGTGCCAGCAGCTTCGGACAGGGCTTTATCTATGGCTACACCTTC	CASSFGQGFIYGYTF
TRBV7-8	-	-	TRBJ1-5	TGTGCCAGCAGCTTAACGTACAGCTATAGCAATCAGCCCCAGCATTTT	CASSLTYSYSNQPQHF
TRBV27	-	-	TRBJ1-2	TGTGCCAGCAGTTGGGACAAGGGGTATGGCTACACCTTC	CASSWDKGYGYTF
TRBV2	-	TRBD2	TRBJ2-5	TGTGCCAGCATTAGCGGGATGACGGAGACCCAGTACTTC	CASISGMTETQYF
TRBV7-8	-	TRBD1	TRBJ2-3	TGTGCCAGCAGCTTAGGGGACAGGGACACAGATACGCAGTATTTT	CASSLGDRDTDTQYF
TRBV27	-	TRBD1	TRBJ1-6	TGTGCCAGCAGTTTCGGACAGGGCGGTAATTCACCCCTCCACTTT	CASSFGQGGNSPLHF
TRBV5-1	-	-	TRBJ2-2	TGCGCCAGCAGTCCAACGGGGGGCGGCACCGGGGAGCTGTTTTTT	CASSPTGGGTGELFF
TRBV19	-	-	TRBJ2-6	TGTGCCACCCGTCCTGGGGCCAACGTCCTGACTTTC	CATRPGANVLTF
TRBV29-1	-	TRBD2	TRBJ2-3	TGCAGCGTTATTAGCGGGGACACAGATACGCAGTATTTT	CSVISGDTDTQYF
TRBV5-1	-	TRBD1	TRBJ2-7	TGCGCCAGCAGCCGGGGACAGAACTACGAGCAGTACTTC	CASSRGQNYEQYF
TRBV9	-	TRBD1	TRBJ2-7	TGTGCCAGCAGCGTGGGCCGGGACAGGACCTACGAGCAGTACTTC	CASSVGRDRTYEQYF
TRBV11-2	-	-	TRBJ1-2	TGTGCCAGCAGTTCCCAGGGGAATGCCTATGGCTACACCTTC	CASSSQGNAYGYTF
TRBV2	-	-	TRBJ1-2	TGTGCCAGCACGGGTCAAGTTAACTATGGCTACACCTTC	CASTGQVNYGYTF
TRBV4-1	-	-	TRBJ2-1	TGCGCCAGCAGCCAAGAAGAAAGGGGGGAGCAGTTCTTC	CASSQEERGEQFF
TRBV7-9	-	TRBD1	TRBJ2-7	TGTGCCAGCAGCCCGTTAGACAGGGGGCTGAGCTCCTACGAGCAGTACTTC	CASSPLDRGLSSYEQYF
TRBV4-3	few	-	TRBJ1-4	TGCGCCAGCAGCCAAGATCAGGGAACCTTGGAAAAACTGTTTTTT	CASSQDQGTLEKLFF
TRBV4-1	-	TRBD1	TRBJ2-7	TGCGCCAGCAGCCAAGATACGAGACAGGGCCACGAGCAGTACTTC	CASSQDTRQGHEQYF
TRBV5-5	-	-	TRBJ2-1	TGTGCCAGCACCACAGGGGGAGGGATGGATGAGCAGTTCTTC	CASTTGGGMDEQFF
TRBV7-2	-	-	TRBJ2-7	TGTGCCAGCAGCGCCTACCACAGGGTAAACGAGCAGTACTTC	CASSAYHRVNEQYF
TRBV6-5	-	-	TRBJ2-5	TGTGCCAGCAGAACACCGGTCGGGGAGACCCAGTACTTC	CASRTPVGETQYF
TRBV30	-	-	TRBJ1-1	TGTGCCTGGATCAGGGGCGGGGGCCGCACTGAAGCTTTCTTT	CAWIRGGGRTEAFF
TRBV29-1	few	-	TRBJ1-2	TGCAGCGTTCGCCGGGGGGATGGCTACACCTTC	CSVRRGDGYTF
TRBV19	-	-	TRBJ1-6	TGTGCCAGTAGTACCCCGACAGGCCCCCTTCACTTT	CASSTPTGPLHF
TRBV2	-	TRBD2	TRBJ2-2	TGTGCCAGCAGCGAAGGTGGGGGGGTCACCGGGGAGCTGTTTTTT	CASSEGGGVTGELFF
TRBV11-2	few	TRBD1	TRBJ2-7	TGTGCCAGCAGCTTAGCTCAGGGGGCAATCGGGGTAAGCTCCTACGAGCAGTACTTC	CASSLAQGAIGVSSYEQYF
TRBV5-1	-	-	TRBJ2-5	TGCGCCAGCAGCCCCCCCCCGACAGATTACGAGACCCAGTACTTC	CASSPPPTDYETQYF
TRBV10-3	few	-	TRBJ2-7	TGTGCCATCAGCCCCGGGACTTTAAGAGAGCAGTACTTC	CAISPGTLREQYF
TRBV15	-	TRBD1	TRBJ1-2	TGTGCCACCAGCCATAGACAGGGCCATTATGGCTACACCTTC	CATSHRQGHYGYTF
TRBV25-1	-	TRBD1	TRBJ1-2	TGTGCCAGCAGACCGGACAGGGACCTCTATGGCTACACCTTC	CASRPDRDLYGYTF
TRBV7-9	-	TRBD1	TRBJ1-4	TGTGCCAGCAGCTTAGACCCGGACAGGGCACCACGTAGTGAAAAACTGTTTTTT	CASSLDPDRAPRSEKLFF
TRBV4-1	few	-	TRBJ2-2	TGCGCCAGCAGCCAAGGGACTTCCTTCACCGGGGAGCTGTTTTTT	CASSQGTSFTGELFF
TRBV28	few	-	TRBJ1-1	TGTGCCAGCAGTAACTGGGTTTTGAGGACTGAAGCTTTCTTT	CASSNWVLRTEAFF
TRBV4-1	-	-	TRBJ1-2	TGCGCCAGCAGCCAAGATGAGGGAGACTATGGCTACACCTTC	CASSQDEGDYGYTF
TRBV27	-	TRBD1	TRBJ2-7	TGTGCCACCCTCAGCGGGACAGGGGACGAGCAGTACTTC	CATLSGTGDEQYF
TRBV5-6	once	TRBD1	TRBJ1-6	TGTGCCAGCAGCCCAACACAGGGGCCGGGTTCACCCCTCCACTTT	CASSPTQGPGSPLHF
TRBV4-3	-	-	TRBJ1-1	TGCGCCAGCAGCGCTAGTTTATTTGGAAACACTGAAGCTTTCTTT	CASSASLFGNTEAFF
TRBV7-9	-	TRBD1	TRBJ2-1	TGTGCCAGCAGTAAGGGGGCCAATGAGCAGTTCTTC	CASSKGANEQFF
TRBV7-2	-	-	TRBJ1-2	TGTGCCAGCAGCTTATACCTTGAGGGCTCTAACTATGGCTACACCTTC	CASSLYLEGSNYGYTF
TRBV9	-	-	TRBJ2-1	TGTGCCAGCAGCCCGGGGTACAATGAGCAGTTCTTC	CASSPGYNEQFF
TRBV5-1	-	-	TRBJ1-3	TGCGCCAGCAGCCCGGCCGGGCAGGGAGGTTCTGGAAACACCATATATTTT	CASSPAGQGGSGNTIYF
TRBV5-6	few	TRBD1	TRBJ1-2	TGTGCCAGCGGGCGACAGGGCCCCTATGGCTACACCTTC	CASGRQGPYGYTF
TRBV29-1	-	TRBD1	TRBJ1-1	TGCAGCGTTGCTGACAGGGTCACCTGGAACACTGAAGCTTTCTTT	CSVADRVTWNTEAFF
TRBV9	-	TRBD2	TRBJ2-1	TGTGCCAGCAGCGGAAACTTAGCGGGGCGTTCCTACAATGAGCAGTTCTTC	CASSGNLAGRSYNEQFF
TRBV5-4	-	TRBD1	TRBJ2-7	TGTGCCAGCAGCCCTGGGACAGGGGGGATATACGAGCAGTACTTC	CASSPGTGGIYEQYF
TRBV5-6	-	TRBD2	TRBJ2-1	TGTGCCAGCAGCTTCGGCGGGGGGAACCCCTACAATGAGCAGTTCTTC	CASSFGGGNPYNEQFF
TRBV6-6	few	TRBD2	TRBJ2-1	TGTGCCAGCACTTCGGGGGGGTACAATGAGCAGTTCTTC	CASTSGGYNEQFF